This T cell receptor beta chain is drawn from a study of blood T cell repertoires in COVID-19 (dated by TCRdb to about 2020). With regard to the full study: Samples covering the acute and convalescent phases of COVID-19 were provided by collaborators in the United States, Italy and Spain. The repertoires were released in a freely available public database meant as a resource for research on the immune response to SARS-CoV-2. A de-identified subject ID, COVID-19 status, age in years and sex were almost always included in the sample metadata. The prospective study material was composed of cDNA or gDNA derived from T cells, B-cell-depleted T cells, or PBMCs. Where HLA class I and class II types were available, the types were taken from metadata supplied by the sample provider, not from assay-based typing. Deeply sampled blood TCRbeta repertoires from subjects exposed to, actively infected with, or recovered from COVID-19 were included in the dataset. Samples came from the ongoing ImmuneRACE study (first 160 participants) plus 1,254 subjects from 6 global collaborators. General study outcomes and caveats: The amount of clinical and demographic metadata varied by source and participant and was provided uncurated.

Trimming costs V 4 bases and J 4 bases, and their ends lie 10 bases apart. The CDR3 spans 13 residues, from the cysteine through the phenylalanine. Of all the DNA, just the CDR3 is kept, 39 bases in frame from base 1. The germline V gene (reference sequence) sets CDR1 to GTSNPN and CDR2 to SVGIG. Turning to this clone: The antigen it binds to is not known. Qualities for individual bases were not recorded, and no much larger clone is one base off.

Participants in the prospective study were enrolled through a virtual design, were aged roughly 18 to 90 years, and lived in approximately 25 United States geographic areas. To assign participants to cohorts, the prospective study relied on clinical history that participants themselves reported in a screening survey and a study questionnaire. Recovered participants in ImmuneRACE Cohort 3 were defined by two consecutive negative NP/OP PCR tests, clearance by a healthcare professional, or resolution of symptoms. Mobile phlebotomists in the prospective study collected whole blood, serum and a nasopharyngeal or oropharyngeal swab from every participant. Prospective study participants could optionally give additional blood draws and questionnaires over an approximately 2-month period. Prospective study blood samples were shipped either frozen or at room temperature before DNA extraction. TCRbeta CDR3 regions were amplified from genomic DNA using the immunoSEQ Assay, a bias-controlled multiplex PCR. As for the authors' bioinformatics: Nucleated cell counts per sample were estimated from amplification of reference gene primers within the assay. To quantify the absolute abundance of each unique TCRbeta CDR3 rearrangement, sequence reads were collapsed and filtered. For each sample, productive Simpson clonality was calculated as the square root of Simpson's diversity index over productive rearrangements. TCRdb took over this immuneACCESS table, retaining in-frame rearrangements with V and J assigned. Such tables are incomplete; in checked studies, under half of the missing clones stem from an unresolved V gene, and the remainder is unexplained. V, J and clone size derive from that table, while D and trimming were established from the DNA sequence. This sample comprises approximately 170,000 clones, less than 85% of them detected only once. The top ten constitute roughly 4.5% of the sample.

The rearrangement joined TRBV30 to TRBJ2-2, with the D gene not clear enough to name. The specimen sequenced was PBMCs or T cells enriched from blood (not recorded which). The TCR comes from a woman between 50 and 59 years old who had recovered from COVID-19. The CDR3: CAWTTGVTGELFF. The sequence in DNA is TGTGCCTGGACGACGGGTGTCACCGGGGAGCTGTTTTTT.